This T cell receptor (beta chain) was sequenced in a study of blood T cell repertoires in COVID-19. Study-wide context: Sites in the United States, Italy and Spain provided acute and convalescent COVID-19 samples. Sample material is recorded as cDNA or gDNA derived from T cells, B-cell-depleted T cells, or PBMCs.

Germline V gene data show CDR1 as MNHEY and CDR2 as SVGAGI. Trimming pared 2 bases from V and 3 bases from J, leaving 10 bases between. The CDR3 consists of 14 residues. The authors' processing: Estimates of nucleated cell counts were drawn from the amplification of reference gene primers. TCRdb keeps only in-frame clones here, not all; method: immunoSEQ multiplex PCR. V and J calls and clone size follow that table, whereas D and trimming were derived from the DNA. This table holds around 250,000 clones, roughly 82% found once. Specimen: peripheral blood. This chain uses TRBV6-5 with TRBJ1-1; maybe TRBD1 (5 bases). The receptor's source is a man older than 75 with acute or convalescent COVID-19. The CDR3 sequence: CASSYGAIDTEAFF. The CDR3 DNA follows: TGTGCCAGCAGTTACGGGGCGATCGACACTGAAGCTTTCTTT.